This paragraph reports one T cell receptor (beta chain). This entry belongs to a study of technical replicates of blood from a handful of donors. TCRdb's copy holds only in-frame clones and misses some; the assay was immunoSEQ multiplex PCR. The data show roughly 60,000 clones, more than 75% seen once. Trimming cost V 5 bases and J 7 bases; bases outside gene matches: 7. The V gene's germline CDR1 is MDHEN and CDR2 SYDVKM. This CDR3 spans 15 amino acids. This receptor was identified in a human donor in good health. Some clones in this sample may be carry-over from other donors' samples. The material sequenced was PBMCs. The rearrangement links TRBV28 to TRBJ2-3, with TRBD1 matching 12 bases. CDR3 protein: CASSAGQGARHTQYF. The CDR3 bases are TGTGCCAGCAGTGCGGGACAGGGGGCCCGGCATACGCAGTATTTT.